Listed here are 30 T cell receptor beta chains from one sample, sequenced in a study of shared clonotypes between healthy human individuals. TCRdb's table, derived via immunoSEQ multiplex PCR, lists solely in-frame clones and lacks some. The repertoire holds about 670,000 clones, with more than 70% as singletons. The specimen was memory CD4+ T cells sorted from blood. Subset in this sample: CD45RA-negative fraction. These receptors all stem from a woman between 25 and 40 years old in good health.

V is TRBV27 and J is TRBJ2-1; TRBD2 matches 9 bases. Germline V gene data show CDR1 as MNHEY and CDR2 as SMNVEV (reference sequence). The CDR3 length is 17 residues. V trimming: 4 bases; J trimming: 8 bases; junction bases outside the gene matches: 15. The CDR3 sequence is CASSSPTGSGRGYEQFF. CDR3 sequence (DNA): TGTGCCAGCAGTTCGCCCACGGGTAGCGGGAGAGGCTATGAGCAGTTCTTC.

There are many counts of this clone. The chain employs TRBV6-1 and TRBJ2-7, with TRBD2 matching over 16 bases. The CDR3 covers 17 residues. Germline V CDR1 and CDR2: MNHNS, SASEGT. V dropped 4 bases and J dropped 7; count of bases not matched to a gene: 10. CDR3 DNA: TGTGCCAGCAGTGTGTCGGGACTAGCGGGAGGGCCGTGGGAGCAGTACTTC. Protein: CASSVSGLAGGPWEQYF.

This chain connects TRBV6-1 to TRBJ1-2, with D maybe TRBD1 (5 bases). Germline loops: CDR1 MNHNS, CDR2 SASEGT. Trimming took 6 bases from V and 5 from J, leaving 16 bases between them. The CDR3 extends over 14 amino acids. Here the CDR3 DNA reads TGTGCCAGCAGAGTCGGGACGGATACTTATGGCTACACCTTC. Its translation: CASRVGTDTYGYTF.

The rearrangement links TRBV7-9 to TRBJ2-7; 11 bases agree with TRBD1. This CDR3 has 14 residues. CDR1 and CDR2 from the germline V gene are SEHNR and FQNEAQ (reference sequence). Trimming cost V 5 bases and J 4 bases; bases outside gene matches: 4. The CDR3 DNA sequence: TGTGCCAGCAGCCGGGGACAGGGGGTATACGAGCAGTACTTC. This translates into CASSRGQGVYEQYF.

The rearrangement links TRBV18 to TRBJ2-7, with no clear D. The CDR3 is made up of 14 amino acids. The germline V gene has CDR1 KGHSH and CDR2 LQKENI. V lost 2 bases and J lost 5, with 13 bases in between. CDR3 amino acids: CASSPSPGIHEQYF. The CDR3 region has the DNA TGTGCCAGCTCACCATCCCCTGGGATCCACGAGCAGTACTTC.

In DNA form, the CDR3 reads TGCGCCAGCAGCCATGAAGAGACCCAGTACTTC. This gives the protein CASSHEETQYF. The J gene is TRBJ2-5, the V gene TRBV4-1; D gene unclear. The germline V and J ends were trimmed by 3 bases and 3 bases, with 2 bases remaining between them. The CDR3 consists of 11 residues. CDR1 is MGHRA and CDR2 is YSYEKL in the germline V gene.

The chain uses TRBV29-1 and TRBJ2-2; TRBD1 aligns across 9 bases. This CDR3 comprises 14 residues. Germline V gene sequence: CDR1 SQVTM, CDR2 ANQGSEA. J gave up 4 bases and V 6 bases, and 6 bases lay outside the gene matches. The CDR3 protein is CSVRGTGSTGELFF. The CDR3 DNA sequence: TGCAGCGTCCGCGGGACAGGGTCCACCGGGGAGCTGTTTTTT.

V gene TRBV10-2 combines with J gene TRBJ2-7; the match to TRBD2 covers 9 bases. With 7 bases clipped from V and 7 bases from J, the junction kept 5 bases outside the gene matches. The V gene's germline CDR1 is WSHSY and CDR2 SAAADI. This CDR3 has 12 amino acids. The CDR3 DNA is TGCGCCAGCACCCTAGCGGGGAGAGAGCAGTACTTC. Translation gives CASTLAGREQYF.

The chain carries TRBV6-5 and TRBJ2-3; D ambiguous. Germline CDR1 and CDR2: MNHEY and SVGAGI. The CDR3 has 14 amino acids. Trimming removed 0 bases at V and 5 bases at J, with 9 bases between. The CDR3 region has the DNA TGTGCCAGCAGTTACTCGACACCGAAAGATACGCAGTATTTT. Translation: CASSYSTPKDTQYF.

V and J are TRBV25-1 and TRBJ2-7, with 13 bases lining up with TRBD2. Germline assignment: CDR1 MGHDK and CDR2 SYGVNS. CDR3 length: 15 residues. The V segment lost 6 bases and the J segment 6 bases; nucleotides outside the gene matches: 8. CDR3 amino acids: CASSAGLAGVSEQYF. CDR3 in DNA: TGTGCCAGCAGCGCCGGACTAGCGGGAGTATCCGAGCAGTACTTC.

This clone was recorded many times. The same CDR3 arises from other DNA sequences in this sample as well. The chain is built from TRBV11-2 and TRBJ2-7; the D is unclear. Trimming stripped 6 bases from V and 3 bases from J, with 12 bases between. Germline CDR1 is SGHAT and CDR2 is FQNNGV. This CDR3 region has 13 residues. CDR3 region: CASSLGNNYEQYF. The CDR3 DNA reads TGTGCCAGCAGTCTAGGGAATAACTACGAGCAGTACTTC. Looking up the rest from reference TRBV11-2 and TRBJ2-7 gives the full variable domain: EAGVAQSPRYKIIEKRQSVAFWCNPISGHATLYWYQQILGQGPKLLIQFQNNGVVDDSQLPKDRFSAERLKGVDSTLKIQPAKLEDSAVYLCASSLGNNYEQYFGPGTRLTVT.

This clone showed up just once. The chain couples TRBV5-8 to TRBJ2-3; D gene ambiguous. V was trimmed by 0 bases and J by 1 base, leaving 3 bases between them. Germline V gene sequence: CDR1 SGHTS, CDR2 YDEGEE. The CDR3 covers 13 residues. Here the CDR3 reads CASSLAGTDTQYF. The CDR3 DNA sequence: TGTGCCAGCAGCTTGGCTGGCACAGATACGCAGTATTTT.

This clone was counted only a few times. The chain uses TRBV19 and TRBJ2-3; TRBD2 is a possible D gene (6 bases). The CDR3 runs to 15 residues. CDR1 is LNHDA and CDR2 is SQIVND in the germline V gene (reference sequence). V was shortened by 6 bases and J by 2 bases, with 15 bases between the two germline ends. In DNA form, the CDR3 reads TGTGCCAGTAGCTTAGCGGTTAGATCCACAGATACGCAGTATTTT. Its translation is CASSLAVRSTDTQYF.

The V and J genes are TRBV19 and TRBJ1-2, with 10 bases aligning to TRBD1. The germline CDR1 and CDR2 sequences are LNHDA and SQIVND (reference sequence). CDR3 size: 12 residues. Trimming at V came to 6 bases and at J to 8 bases, leaving 3 bases not matched to a gene. The DNA for the CDR3 is TGTGCCAGTAGCCGGACAGGGGGAGGCTACACCTTC. It specifies CASSRTGGGYTF. The entire variable domain, with the rest obtained from reference TRBV19 and TRBJ1-2, is as follows: DGGITQSPKYLFRKEGQNVTLSCEQNLNHDAMYWYRQDPGQGLRLIYYSQIVNDFQKGDIAEGYSVSREKKESFPLTVTSAQKNPTAFYLCASSRTGGGYTFGSGTRLTVV.

The gene calls are TRBV29-1 and TRBJ2-5; the match to TRBD2 covers 11 bases. CDR3 size: 14 residues. After removal of 5 bases from V and 5 bases from J, the junction contained 7 bases not matched to a gene. Per the germline V gene, CDR1 is SQVTM and CDR2 is ANQGSEA. CDR3 residues: CSVSLAGGVETQYF. In nucleotides, the CDR3 is TGCAGCGTTAGTCTAGCGGGAGGTGTGGAGACCCAGTACTTC. The entire variable domain, with the rest obtained from reference TRBV29-1 and TRBJ2-5, is as follows: SAVISQKPSRDICQRGTSLTIQCQVDSQVTMMFWYRQQPGQSLTLIATANQGSEATYESGFVIDKFPISRPNLTFSTLTVSNMSPEDSSIYLCSVSLAGGVETQYFGPGTRLLVL.

In its sample, this clone was seen a few times. The chain uses TRBV28 and TRBJ2-7; D gene uncertain. Looked up from germline, CDR1 is MDHEN and CDR2 is SYDVKM. This CDR3 has 14 amino acids. V lost 8 bases to trimming and J lost 2 bases, with 16 bases between them. In DNA form, the CDR3 reads TGTGCCAGCGAGCAAAACCGGATTACCTACGAGCAGTACTTC. Protein sequence: CASEQNRITYEQYF.

This chain joins TRBV9 and TRBJ1-1, with 10 bases matching TRBD1. Germline V gene sequence: CDR1 SGDLS, CDR2 YYNGEE. This CDR3 is built from 16 residues. Unmatched junction bases numbered 7, after V lost 4 bases and J lost 1 base. CDR3 residues: CASSPFGQGGNTEAFF. The CDR3 DNA reads as TGTGCCAGCAGCCCTTTTGGACAGGGGGGGAACACTGAAGCTTTCTTT.

The V gene is TRBV18, the J gene TRBJ2-1; 11 bases map to TRBD2. The CDR3 covers 16 residues. Germline CDR1 is KGHSH and CDR2 is LQKENI. V was clipped by 2 bases and J by 5 bases; unmatched bases: 5. The CDR3 DNA reads TGTGCCAGCTCACCAACACTAGCGGGAGCCCACAATGAGCAGTTCTTC. This codes for CASSPTLAGAHNEQFF.

This clone was detected only a few times. The J gene is TRBJ2-3, the V gene TRBV6-5; D not certain. Trimming left V 4 bases short and J 1 base short, with 15 bases between. This CDR3 contains 16 residues. CDR1 MNHEY and CDR2 SVGAGI come from the germline V gene. In DNA form, the CDR3 reads TGTGCCAGCAGTTTCGGACCGGCGGTGGGCACAGATACGCAGTATTTT. It yields the protein CASSFGPAVGTDTQYF.

The chain is built from TRBV28 and TRBJ1-5; D remains ambiguous. Trimming cost V 2 bases and J 3 bases, with 8 bases left between them. The CDR3 has 14 residues. Germline lookup yields CDR1 MDHEN and CDR2 SYDVKM. CDR3 DNA sequence: TGTGCCAGCAGTTTACGACAATACAATCAGCCCCAGCATTTT. Translation: CASSLRQYNQPQHF. Variable domain in full (rest from reference TRBV28 and TRBJ1-5): DVKVTQSSRYLVKRTGEKVFLECVQDMDHENMFWYRQDPGLGLRLIYFSYDVKMKEKGDIPEGYSVSREKKERFSLILESASTNQTSMYLCASSLRQYNQPQHFGDGTRLSIL.

V gene TRBV6-6 combines with J gene TRBJ2-7; D tentatively fits TRBD1 or TRBD2 (5 bases each). The germline V gene encodes CDR1 MNHNY and CDR2 SVGAGI (reference sequence). The ends were cut back, 10 bases at V and 4 bases at J, with 20 bases in the middle. This CDR3 spans 14 amino acids. Written as DNA, the CDR3 is TGTGCCACCAATCCGGGCAAGGGGAGTTACGAGCAGTACTTC. The encoded protein is CATNPGKGSYEQYF.

This clone was recorded many times. The chain combines TRBV7-2 with TRBJ1-4, with no clear D. CDR1 is SGHTA, CDR2 FQGNSA, per germline. The CDR3 extends over 13 amino acids. V lost 3 bases to trimming and J lost 6 bases, with 8 bases between them. As DNA, the CDR3 is TGTGCCAGCAGCTTGCAGAGGGATGAAAAACTGTTTTTT. Translated, it gives CASSLQRDEKLFF.

V gene TRBV28 combines with J gene TRBJ1-5; TRBD1 is a possible D gene (6 bases). Germline CDR1 reads MDHEN; CDR2 reads SYDVKM. The CDR3 is made up of 17 amino acids. Trimming cost V 5 bases and J 4 bases, with 21 bases left between them. CDR3 nucleotide sequence: TGTGCCAGCAGTCCAACCATTGGGGGCCGCGGAAATCAGCCCCAGCATTTT. This sequence encodes CASSPTIGGRGNQPQHF.

This clone has only a few counts. This chain uses TRBV21-1 with TRBJ1-2. TRBV21-1 is a documented pseudogene. The CDR3 has 10 residues. The CDR3 DNA reads as TGTGCCAACCGACACGGGCTCTACACCTTC. Translated: CANRHGLYTF.

The chain combines TRBV12-5 with TRBJ2-1; 14 nucleotides match TRBD2. CDR1 and CDR2 from the germline V gene are LGHNT and FRNRAP. Trimming removed 4 bases from V and 4 bases from J; junction bases left unmatched: 3. The CDR3 is 16 amino acids. CDR3 in amino acids: CASGSGTSGSYNEQFF. CDR3 sequence (DNA): TGTGCTAGTGGTTCCGGGACTAGCGGGAGTTACAATGAGCAGTTCTTC.

The chain combines TRBV11-2 with TRBJ2-1; 8 bases agree with TRBD1. This CDR3 is 15 amino acids long. Germline V gene data show CDR1 as SGHAT and CDR2 as FQNNGV. V was clipped by 5 bases and J by 4 bases; unmatched bases: 7. CDR3 in DNA: TGTGCCAGCAGCCCCGGGACAGGTCCATACAATGAGCAGTTCTTC. This translates into CASSPGTGPYNEQFF.

This chain uses TRBV6-5 with TRBJ1-2; no definite D call. This CDR3 is 13 amino acids long. The V gene lost 6 bases and the J gene lost 1 base, with 9 bases spanning the gap. CDR1 MNHEY and CDR2 SVGAGI come from the germline V gene. CDR3 nucleotides: TGTGCCAGCAGCTCCTATAATAACTATGGCTACACCTTC. Protein sequence: CASSSYNNYGYTF.

The rearrangement links TRBV19 to TRBJ1-2; D uncertain. The length of the CDR3 is 15 residues. With 7 bases removed from V and 5 bases from J, the gap between germline ends came to 20 bases. Germline CDR1 and CDR2: LNHDA and SQIVND (reference sequence). The CDR3 sequence is CASIWRGATRYGYTF. CDR3 coding DNA: TGTGCCAGTATCTGGCGGGGAGCGACTAGGTATGGCTACACCTTC.

This clone was counted only a few times. V is TRBV5-1 and J is TRBJ1-5; 9 bases align to TRBD1. Germline assignment: CDR1 SGHRS and CDR2 YFSETQ. The length of the CDR3 is 13 residues. V lost 8 bases, J lost 4 bases, and 4 bases stayed unmatched. The CDR3 loop reads CASTGGENQPQHF. In DNA form, the CDR3 reads TGCGCCAGTACAGGGGGCGAAAATCAGCCCCAGCATTTT.

This rearrangement joins TRBV14 to TRBJ2-6; D is possibly TRBD2 (6 bases). Per germline, CDR1 SGHDN and CDR2 FVKESK. With 3 bases removed from V and 4 bases from J, the gap between germline ends came to 13 bases. The CDR3 has 16 amino acids. The CDR3: CASSQGGFSGANVLTF. In DNA form, the CDR3 reads TGTGCCAGCAGCCAGGGGGGTTTTTCCGGGGCCAACGTCCTGACTTTC.